This TCR beta chain was captured by sequencing in a study of molecular identifiers for immune sequencing clone quantification. V dropped 1 base and J dropped 4 bases, with 5 bases sitting between them. This CDR3 is 13 amino acids long. Germline CDR1 is MGHRA and CDR2 is YSYEKL. TCRdb recomputed calls from the PCR reads with MiXCR, one row per CDR3 protein. The data show approximately 590,000 distinct CDR3 sequences, roughly 23% seen once. The sample consisted of naive CD8+ T cells from blood, with Jurkat cell RNA spiked in. Subset indicated: FACS-sorted CD8+CD4-CCR7+CD45RA+ naive T cells. The receptor was derived from a human donor in good health. Some libraries in this study had Jurkat cell RNA spiked in. The V gene is TRBV4-1, the J gene TRBJ2-1, with no clear D. CDR3 amino acids: CASSQGAYNEQFF. CDR3 DNA: TGCGCCAGCAGCCAAGGGGCGTACAATGAGCAGTTCTTC.